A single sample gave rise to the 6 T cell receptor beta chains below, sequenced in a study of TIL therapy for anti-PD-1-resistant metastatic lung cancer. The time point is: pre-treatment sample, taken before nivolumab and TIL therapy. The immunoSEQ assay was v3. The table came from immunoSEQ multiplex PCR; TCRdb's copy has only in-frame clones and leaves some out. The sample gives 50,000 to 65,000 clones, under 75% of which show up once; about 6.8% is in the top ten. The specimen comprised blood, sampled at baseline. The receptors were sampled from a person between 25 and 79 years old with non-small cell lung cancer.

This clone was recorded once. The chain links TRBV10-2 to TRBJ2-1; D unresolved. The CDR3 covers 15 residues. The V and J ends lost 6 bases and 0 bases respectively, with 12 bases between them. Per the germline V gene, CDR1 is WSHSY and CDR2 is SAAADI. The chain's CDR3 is CASRPVTVSYNEQFF. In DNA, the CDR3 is TGCGCCAGCAGACCCGTAACTGTCTCCTACAATGAGCAGTTCTTC.

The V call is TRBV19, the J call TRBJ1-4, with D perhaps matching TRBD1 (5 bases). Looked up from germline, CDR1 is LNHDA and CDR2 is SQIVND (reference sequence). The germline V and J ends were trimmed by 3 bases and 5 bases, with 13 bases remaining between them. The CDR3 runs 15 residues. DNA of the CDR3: TGTGCCAGTAGTATCCGAAGGGGCACGAATGAAAAACTGTTTTTT. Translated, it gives CASSIRRGTNEKLFF.

The CDR3 is CSVTTPRRNGYTF. As DNA, the CDR3 is TGCAGCGTTACAACGCCAAGAAGGAATGGCTACACCTTC. The gene calls are TRBV29-1 and TRBJ1-2; D ambiguous. The CDR3 spans 13 residues. Trimming stripped 5 bases from V and 6 bases from J, with 16 bases between. CDR1 and CDR2 (germline): SQVTM, ANQGSEA.

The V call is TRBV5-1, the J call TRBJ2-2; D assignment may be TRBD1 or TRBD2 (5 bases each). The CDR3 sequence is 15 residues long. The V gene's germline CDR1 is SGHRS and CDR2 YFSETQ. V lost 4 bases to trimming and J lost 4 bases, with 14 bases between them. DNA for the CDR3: TGCGCCAGCAGCCCCGGGACCCCCGGCACCGGGGAGCTGTTTTTT. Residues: CASSPGTPGTGELFF.

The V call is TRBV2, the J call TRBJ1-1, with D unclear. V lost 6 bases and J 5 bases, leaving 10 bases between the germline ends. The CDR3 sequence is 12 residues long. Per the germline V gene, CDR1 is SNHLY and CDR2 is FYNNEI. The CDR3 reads CASRLKGTEAFF. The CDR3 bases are TGTGCCAGCAGACTAAAAGGTACTGAAGCTTTCTTT.

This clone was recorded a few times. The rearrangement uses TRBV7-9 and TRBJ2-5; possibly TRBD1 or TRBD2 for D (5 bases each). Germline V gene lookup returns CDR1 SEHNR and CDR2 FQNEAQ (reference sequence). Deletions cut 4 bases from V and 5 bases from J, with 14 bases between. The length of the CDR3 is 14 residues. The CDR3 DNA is TGTGCCAGCAGCTCTCTGGGGTGGGGGGAGACCCAGTACTTC. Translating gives CASSSLGWGETQYF.